This TCR beta chain is drawn from a study of untreated major depressive disorder. Study-level points and caveats: A comparatively small sample limits the generalizability of these findings. Depressed patients' CD4+ T cells carried increased TRBV05-01 (Vbeta 5.1) usage versus control CD4+ T cells.

About this clone itself: What it binds is not known.

TCRdb's table, derived via immunoSEQ multiplex PCR, lists solely in-frame clones and lacks some. The table has about 20,000 clones, about 92% seen once; the top ten hold 0.55% to 0.75%. CDR3 size: 17 residues. This chain connects TRBV21-1 to TRBJ2-2; TRBD2 is the table's D call and was not checked against the DNA. TRBV21-1 is described as a pseudogene. The TCR was taken from a woman in her thirties or forties with major depressive disorder. The sample comprised CD4+ T cells from PBMCs. Written as DNA, the CDR3 is TGTGCCAGCAGCAAAAGTTTGGGCGGGAGGACCACCGGGGAGCTGTTTTTT. Translated: CASSKSLGGRTTGELFF.